These 25 T cell receptor beta chains came from one sample sequenced in a study of cytomegalovirus exposure and HLA in healthy donors. Amplification used 60 Vbeta primers and 13 Jbeta primers. TCRdb's table, derived via immunoSEQ multiplex PCR, lists solely in-frame clones and lacks some. The sample yields 170,000 or so clones, roughly 75% seen once. Source material: PBMCs. The source of these receptors is a man between 35 and 55 years old in good health and CMV-seronegative.

The gene calls are TRBV5-4 and TRBJ2-5; 8 bases match TRBD2. Per germline, CDR1 SGHNT and CDR2 YYREEE (reference sequence). V was clipped by 2 bases and J by 4 bases; unmatched bases: 4. The CDR3 is made up of 14 amino acids. CDR3 sequence: CASSFKAGAETQYF. The CDR3 region has the DNA TGTGCCAGCAGCTTTAAAGCGGGAGCAGAGACCCAGTACTTC.

The chain recombines TRBV11-2 with TRBJ1-1, with D possibly being TRBD1 (5 bases). The V and J ends lost 5 bases and 5 bases respectively, with 18 bases between them. CDR1 is SGHAT, CDR2 FQNNGV, per germline. The length of the CDR3 is 15 residues. CDR3 sequence reads: CASSGPGGGGTEAFF. The CDR3 DNA follows: TGTGCCAGCAGCGGGCCCGGGGGGGGAGGGACTGAAGCTTTCTTT.

J is TRBJ1-5 and V is TRBV15; tentative D call: TRBD1 (6 bases). This CDR3 contains 15 residues. Germline V gene lookup returns CDR1 LNHNV and CDR2 YYDKDF (reference sequence). Trimming stripped 2 bases from V and 4 bases from J, with 12 bases between. The CDR3 DNA is TGTGCCACCAGCAGATCGAACAGGGCGAATCAGCCCCAGCATTTT. Protein product: CATSRSNRANQPQHF.

This clone showed up just a few times. The genes are TRBV20-1 and TRBJ2-5, with D tentatively TRBD1 (6 bases). The CDR3 runs to 11 residues. V lost 6 bases, J lost 2 bases, and 7 bases lay in between. Looked up from germline, CDR1 is DFQATT and CDR2 is SNEGSKA (reference sequence). This CDR3 is CSADSQETQYF. The CDR3 DNA reads TGCAGTGCGGACAGTCAAGAGACCCAGTACTTC.

The chain recombines TRBV27 with TRBJ2-7; 9 positions agree with TRBD2. Germline-derived CDR1 and CDR2 are MNHEY and SMNVEV (reference sequence). The trim removed 5 bases at V and 0 bases at J, leaving 8 bases unmatched. There are 16 residues in the CDR3. Written as DNA, the CDR3 is TGTGCCAGCAGTCCTCTGGCGGGAGGGCCCTCCTACGAGCAGTACTTC. Its translation is CASSPLAGGPSYEQYF.

The CDR3 reads CASSIEYGNNQPQHF. DNA of the CDR3: TGTGCCAGTAGTATAGAGTACGGGAACAATCAGCCCCAGCATTTT. The J gene is TRBJ1-5, the V gene TRBV19; D is ambiguous. The CDR3 loop spans 15 amino acids. With 0 bases removed from V and 3 bases from J, the gap between germline ends came to 9 bases. CDR1 and CDR2 (germline): LNHDA, SQIVND (reference sequence).

V is TRBV30 and J is TRBJ1-2; D unresolved. The CDR3 is 10 amino acids. The ends were cut back, 5 bases at V and 5 bases at J, with 6 bases in the middle. Germline-derived CDR1 and CDR2 are GTSNPN and SVGIG (reference sequence). The CDR3: CAWEGYGYTF. DNA for the CDR3: TGTGCCTGGGAGGGTTATGGCTACACCTTC.

The rearrangement uses TRBV2 and TRBJ2-7; D not certain. V was shortened by 2 bases and J by 0 bases, with 5 bases between the two germline ends. CDR1 is SNHLY and CDR2 is FYNNEI in the germline V gene. The CDR3 is 13 residues long. CDR3 protein: CASSELSSYEQYF. The CDR3 DNA is TGTGCCAGCAGTGAACTGAGCTCCTACGAGCAGTACTTC.

This clone was observed a single time. This chain uses TRBV5-1 with TRBJ2-5, with 10 bases matching TRBD1. This CDR3 is built from 14 residues. Germline CDR1 is SGHRS and CDR2 is YFSETQ. The ends lost 4 bases at V and 11 bases at J; junction bases unmatched: 11. The DNA for the CDR3 is TGCGCCAGCAGCGGCGGGACAGGGGTTGGGGAGCAGTACTTC. Protein: CASSGGTGVGEQYF.

This clone was seen a handful of times. The chain couples TRBV6-5 to TRBJ2-7; 8 positions agree with TRBD1. The trim removed 6 bases at V and 2 bases at J, leaving 9 bases unmatched. Germline V gene sequence: CDR1 MNHEY, CDR2 SVGAGI. The CDR3 sequence is 15 residues long. DNA for the CDR3: TGTGCCAGCAGCCCACGACAGGGGAGCACCTACGAGCAGTACTTC. Translating gives CASSPRQGSTYEQYF.

The V gene is TRBV27, the J gene TRBJ2-7, with D perhaps TRBD1 (6 bases). From germline, CDR1 is MNHEY and CDR2 SMNVEV (reference sequence). This CDR3 has 16 residues. The V and J ends lost 5 bases and 1 base respectively, with 18 bases between them. In DNA, the CDR3 is TGTGCCAGCAGTCCCACAGGGAAGTCTAGTTCCTACGAGCAGTACTTC. It specifies CASSPTGKSSSYEQYF.

V is TRBV5-8 and J is TRBJ2-3, with D maybe TRBD2 (5 bases). Germline CDR1 and CDR2: SGHTS and YDEGEE. This CDR3 has 14 residues. Trimming pared 1 base from V and 5 bases from J, leaving 11 bases between. CDR3 residues: CASSLIFGVDTQYF. The DNA for the CDR3 is TGTGCCAGCAGCTTGATTTTCGGGGTAGATACGCAGTATTTT. Filled out from reference TRBV5-8 and TRBJ2-3, the complete variable domain reads EAGVTQSPTHLIKTRGQQATLRCSPISGHTSVYWYQQALGLGLQFLLWYDEGEERNRGNFPPRFSGRQFPNYSSELNVNALELEDSALYLCASSLIFGVDTQYFGPGTRLTVL.

On this clone: At one boundary the junction diverges from the germline segment, which might be a read error. The V gene is TRBV5-4, the J gene TRBJ2-4; 7 nucleotides match TRBD2. The CDR3 consists of 12 residues. The germline V gene has CDR1 SGHNT and CDR2 YYREEE (reference sequence). CDR3 DNA: TGTGCCAGCAGCTCCCCGACTAGCCGAGAGATTTTC. It is translated as CASSSPTSREIF.

In this sample, this clone turned up once. The chain links TRBV27 to TRBJ2-2; no firm D call. Germline assignment: CDR1 MNHEY and CDR2 SMNVEV (reference sequence). The CDR3 extends over 14 amino acids. V was trimmed by 5 bases and J by 0 bases, leaving 7 bases between them. The CDR3 DNA reads as TGTGCCAGCAGTCCGTATTCGAACACCGGGGAGCTGTTTTTT. This encodes CASSPYSNTGELFF.

The V call is TRBV5-8, the J call TRBJ1-1, with D hard to call. V was shortened by 4 bases and J by 8 bases, with 15 bases between the two germline ends. Germline CDR1 SGHTS, CDR2 YDEGEE. CDR3 length: 13 residues. The CDR3 here is CASSLGGETEAFF. CDR3 nucleotides: TGTGCCAGCAGCCTCGGTGGGGAGACAGAAGCTTTCTTT.

This chain connects TRBV7-2 to TRBJ2-2; 7 bases line up with TRBD2. CDR1 is SGHTA, CDR2 FQGNSA, per germline. The CDR3 is 16 residues long. Losses at the gene ends were 5 bases for V and 4 bases for J; bases not matched to a gene: 10. The CDR3 is CASSPLGGTITGELFF. In nucleotides, the CDR3 is TGTGCCAGCAGCCCCCTGGGGGGGACCATCACCGGGGAGCTGTTTTTT. Based on the CDR3 plus reference TRBV7-2 and TRBJ2-2, the full variable domain is GAGVSQSPSNKVTEKGKDVELRCDPISGHTALYWYRQSLGQGLEFLIYFQGNSAPDKSGLPSDRFSAERTGGSVSTLTIQRTQQEDSAVYLCASSPLGGTITGELFFGEGSRLTVL.

This clone was recorded only once. V is TRBV7-2 and J is TRBJ2-7; 8 bases line up with TRBD1. The length of the CDR3 is 13 residues. V lost 4 bases to trimming and J lost 5 bases; unmatched junction nucleotides: 4. Looked up from germline, CDR1 is SGHTA and CDR2 is FQGNSA. In DNA form, the CDR3 reads TGTGCCAGCAGCTCGCCGACAGGGGACGAGCAGTACTTC. Translating gives CASSSPTGDEQYF.

The chain recombines TRBV10-2 with TRBJ2-5; perhaps TRBD2 as D (6 bases). Germline CDR1 WSHSY, CDR2 SAAADI. With 4 bases removed from V and 5 bases from J, the gap between germline ends came to 11 bases. This CDR3 spans 13 amino acids. CDR3 sequence (DNA): TGCGCCAGCAGTGTCACTGGGAGGGAGACCCAGTACTTC. Protein sequence: CASSVTGRETQYF.

In DNA, the CDR3 is TGTGCCAGCAGCTTAGAAGTGGGACAGGGAGGTGAAAAACTGTTTTTT. Its protein product is CASSLEVGQGGEKLFF. The chain couples TRBV7-9 to TRBJ1-4; 9 nucleotides align to TRBD1. V lost 1 base, J lost 7 bases, and 7 bases stayed unmatched. The germline CDR1 and CDR2 sequences are SEHNR and FQNEAQ (reference sequence). This CDR3 is built from 16 residues.

This clone was recorded once. The chain combines TRBV13 with TRBJ2-7; 8 nucleotides agree with TRBD2. The V and J ends lost 4 bases and 4 bases, in that order; junction bases with no gene match: 6. This CDR3 contains 14 residues. Germline-derived CDR1 and CDR2 are PRHDT and FYEKMQ (reference sequence). CDR3 in DNA: TGTGCCAGCAGCTATCGGACTAGCTGGTACGAGCAGTACTTC. Its translation: CASSYRTSWYEQYF.

The chain carries TRBV5-6 and TRBJ2-1; 7 bases align to TRBD1. The V gene end was trimmed by 3 bases and the J gene end by 2 bases; junction bases not matched to a gene: 5. The CDR3 contains 15 residues. CDR1 is SGHDT and CDR2 is YYEEEE in the germline V gene. CDR3 sequence (DNA): TGTGCCAGCAGCTCGCCCGGACAGGCCTACAATGAGCAGTTCTTC. It is translated as CASSSPGQAYNEQFF.

The rearrangement joins TRBV5-8 to TRBJ1-2; no definite D call. The CDR3 length is 14 residues. Trimming shortened V by 4 bases and J by 2 bases, and 12 bases separated the two germline ends. Germline CDR1 SGHTS, CDR2 YDEGEE. Written as DNA, the CDR3 is TGTGCCAGCAGCGTGGAGCCAGGCAACTATGGCTACACCTTC. This encodes CASSVEPGNYGYTF. Drawing the rest from reference TRBV5-8 and TRBJ1-2, the complete variable domain is EAGVTQSPTHLIKTRGQQATLRCSPISGHTSVYWYQQALGLGLQFLLWYDEGEERNRGNFPPRFSGRQFPNYSSELNVNALELEDSALYLCASSVEPGNYGYTFGSGTRLTVV.

As DNA, the CDR3 is TGTGCCAGCAGCTTAGAATGGGCGTCACCCGGGGAGCTGTTTTTT. This encodes CASSLEWASPGELFF. V and J are TRBV7-8 and TRBJ2-2; D not certain. V was clipped by 1 base and J by 6 bases, with 12 bases between them. From germline, CDR1 is SGHVS and CDR2 FQNEAQ. This CDR3 region has 15 residues.

This rearrangement joins TRBV27 to TRBJ2-1, with TRBD1 matching 7 bases. The trim removed 6 bases at V and 8 bases at J, leaving 19 bases unmatched. The CDR3 contains 17 residues. Germline loops: CDR1 MNHEY, CDR2 SMNVEV (reference sequence). The CDR3 loop reads CASSSTVRRQGRYEQFF. CDR3 coding DNA: TGTGCCAGCAGCTCCACGGTGAGGCGACAGGGTCGTTATGAGCAGTTCTTC.

V is TRBV13 and J is TRBJ2-7, with 10 positions matching TRBD2. Germline loops: CDR1 PRHDT, CDR2 FYEKMQ (reference sequence). The CDR3 has 16 amino acids. The V gene end was trimmed by 5 bases and the J gene end by 2 bases; junction bases not matched to a gene: 9. Here the CDR3 reads CASSPLTSGPPYEQYF. The CDR3 DNA sequence: TGTGCCAGCAGCCCCCTGACTAGCGGGCCCCCCTACGAGCAGTACTTC.